The present entry profiles one T cell receptor beta chain with its context. Its antigen is not known. This sample is drawn from a study of prognosis after radiotherapy for stage I lung cancer. Study-wide context: Patients were 10 to 15 men and roughly 6 women aged roughly 50 to 84, median about 70 years. Whole-study findings and limits: With medians of approximately 9,600 versus 7,200, unique TCR clone counts fell after stereotactic body radiation therapy.

This CDR3 region has 15 residues. The germline gives CDR1 SGHRS, CDR2 YFSETQ. V was pared by 0 bases and J by 7 bases, with 9 bases of the junction left unmatched. Two-round multiplex PCR amplified TCR beta CDR3 from genomic DNA. Specific primers for each TRBV and TRBJ gene were what first-round PCR used. TCRdb ran MiXCR on the multiplex PCR reads and lists one entry per CDR3 protein. The table has tens of thousands of distinct CDR3 sequences, 31% seen once; the top ten hold 9% to 14%. This sample comprised PBMCs, obtained before or after stereotactic body radiation therapy (not recorded which). This TCR derives from a donor aged 50 or older with non-small cell lung cancer. V and J are TRBV5-1 and TRBJ1-2; 7 bases match TRBD1. In DNA, the CDR3 is TGCGCCAGCAGCTTGGATACCGGACAGGCAAGTGGCTACACCTTC. Protein sequence: CASSLDTGQASGYTF. The variable domain in full, with the rest retrieved from reference TRBV5-1 and TRBJ1-2, is KAGVTQTPRYLIKTRGQQVTLSCSPISGHRSVSWYQQTPGQGLQFLFEYFSETQRNKGNFPGRFSGRQFSNSRSEMNVSTLELGDSALYLCASSLDTGQASGYTFGSGTRLTVV.